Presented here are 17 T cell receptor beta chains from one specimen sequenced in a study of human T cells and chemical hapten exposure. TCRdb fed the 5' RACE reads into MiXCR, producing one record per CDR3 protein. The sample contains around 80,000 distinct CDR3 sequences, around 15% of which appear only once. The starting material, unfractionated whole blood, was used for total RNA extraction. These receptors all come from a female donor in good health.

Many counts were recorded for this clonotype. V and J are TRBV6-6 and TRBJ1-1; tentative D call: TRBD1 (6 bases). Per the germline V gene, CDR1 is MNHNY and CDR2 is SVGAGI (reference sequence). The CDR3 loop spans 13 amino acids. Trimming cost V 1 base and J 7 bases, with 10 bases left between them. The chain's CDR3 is CASSYWGGGEAFF. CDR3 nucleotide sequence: TGTGCCAGCAGTTACTGGGGAGGGGGTGAAGCTTTCTTT.

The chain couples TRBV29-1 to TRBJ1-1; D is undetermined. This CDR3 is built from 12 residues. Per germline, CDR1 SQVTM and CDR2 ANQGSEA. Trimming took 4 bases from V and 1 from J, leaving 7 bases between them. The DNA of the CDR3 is TGCAGCGTTGGGAGCCAGAACACTGAAGCTTTCTTT. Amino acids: CSVGSQNTEAFF.

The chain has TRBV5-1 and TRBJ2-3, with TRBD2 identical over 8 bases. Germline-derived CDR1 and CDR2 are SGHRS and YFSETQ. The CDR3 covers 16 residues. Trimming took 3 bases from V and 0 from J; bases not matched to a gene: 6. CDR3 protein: CASSWGAGASTDTQYF. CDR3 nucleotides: TGCGCCAGCAGCTGGGGAGCGGGAGCTAGCACAGATACGCAGTATTTT.

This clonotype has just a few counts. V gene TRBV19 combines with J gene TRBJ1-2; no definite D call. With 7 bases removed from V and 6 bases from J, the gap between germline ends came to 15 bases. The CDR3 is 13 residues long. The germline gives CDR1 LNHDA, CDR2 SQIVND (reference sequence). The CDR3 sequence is CASKKDVAHGYTF. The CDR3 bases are TGTGCCAGTAAGAAAGACGTCGCTCATGGCTACACCTTC.

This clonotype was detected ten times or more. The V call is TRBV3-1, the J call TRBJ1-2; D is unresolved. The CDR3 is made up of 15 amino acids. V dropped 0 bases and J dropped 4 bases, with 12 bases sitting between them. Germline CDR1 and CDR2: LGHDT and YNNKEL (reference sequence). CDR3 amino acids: CASSQESEHPYGYTF. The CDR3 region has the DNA TGTGCCAGCAGCCAAGAATCGGAACACCCCTATGGCTACACCTTC.

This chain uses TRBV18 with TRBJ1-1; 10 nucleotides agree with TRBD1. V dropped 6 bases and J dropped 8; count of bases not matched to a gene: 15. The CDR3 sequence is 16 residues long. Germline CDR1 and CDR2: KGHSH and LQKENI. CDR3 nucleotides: TGTGCCAGCTCTTCCGGGACAGGGGCCTACCTAAAAGAAGCTTTCTTT. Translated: CASSSGTGAYLKEAFF.

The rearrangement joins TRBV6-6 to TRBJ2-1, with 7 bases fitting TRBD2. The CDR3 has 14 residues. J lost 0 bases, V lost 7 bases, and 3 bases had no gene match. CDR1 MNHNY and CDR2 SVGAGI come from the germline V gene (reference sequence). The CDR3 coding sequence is TGTGCCAGCACCATAGCGGGCTCCTACAATGAGCAGTTCTTC. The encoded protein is CASTIAGSYNEQFF.

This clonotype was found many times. In DNA, the CDR3 is TGTGCCAGCAGTTACTCGCGTACCGGGGAGCTGTTTTTT. It specifies CASSYSRTGELFF. The chain uses TRBV6-2 or TRBV6-3 and TRBJ2-2; D ambiguous. The CDR3 length is 13 residues. V was pared by 0 bases and J by 5 bases, with 4 bases between. Germline V CDR1 and CDR2: MNHEY, SVGEGT.

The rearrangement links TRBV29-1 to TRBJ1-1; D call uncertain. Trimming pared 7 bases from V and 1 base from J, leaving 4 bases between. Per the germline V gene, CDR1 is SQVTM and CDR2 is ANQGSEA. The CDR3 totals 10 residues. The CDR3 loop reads CSGQNTEAFF. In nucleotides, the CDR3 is TGCAGCGGTCAGAACACTGAAGCTTTCTTT.

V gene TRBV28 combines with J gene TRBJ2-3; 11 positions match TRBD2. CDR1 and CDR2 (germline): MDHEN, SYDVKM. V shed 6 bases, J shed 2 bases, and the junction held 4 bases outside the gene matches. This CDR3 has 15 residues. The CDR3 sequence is CASRTSGTPTDTQYF. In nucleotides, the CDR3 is TGTGCCAGCAGGACTAGCGGGACCCCCACAGATACGCAGTATTTT.

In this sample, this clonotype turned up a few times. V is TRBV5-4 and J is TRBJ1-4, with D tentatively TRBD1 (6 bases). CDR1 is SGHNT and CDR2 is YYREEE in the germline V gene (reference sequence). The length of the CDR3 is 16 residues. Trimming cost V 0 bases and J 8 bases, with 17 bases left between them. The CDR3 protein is CASSLDTGQYDEKLFF. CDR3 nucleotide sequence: TGTGCCAGCAGCTTGGATACAGGGCAGTATGACGAAAAACTGTTTTTT.

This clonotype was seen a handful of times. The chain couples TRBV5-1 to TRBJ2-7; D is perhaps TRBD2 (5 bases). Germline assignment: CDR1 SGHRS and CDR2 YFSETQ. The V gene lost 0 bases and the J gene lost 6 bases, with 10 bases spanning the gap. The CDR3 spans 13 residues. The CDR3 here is CASSLAGIREQYF. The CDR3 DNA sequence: TGCGCCAGCAGCTTGGCGGGAATCCGCGAGCAGTACTTC.

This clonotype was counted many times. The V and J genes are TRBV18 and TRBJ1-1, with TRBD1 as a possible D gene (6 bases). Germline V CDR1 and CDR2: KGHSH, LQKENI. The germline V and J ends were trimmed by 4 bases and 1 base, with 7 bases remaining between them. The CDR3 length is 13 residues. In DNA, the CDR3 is TGTGCCAGCTCACGACAGGCGAACACTGAAGCTTTCTTT. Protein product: CASSRQANTEAFF.

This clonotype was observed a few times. This CDR3 reads CASSLAGTSGSYEQYF. The CDR3 DNA sequence: TGTGCCAGCAGCTTAGCGGGTACTAGCGGCTCCTACGAGCAGTACTTC. V usage is TRBV7-8 and J usage is TRBJ2-7; 8 bases align to TRBD2. CDR1 is SGHVS, CDR2 FQNEAQ, per germline. The CDR3 loop spans 16 amino acids. V lost 0 bases and J lost 0; bases outside the gene matches: 4.

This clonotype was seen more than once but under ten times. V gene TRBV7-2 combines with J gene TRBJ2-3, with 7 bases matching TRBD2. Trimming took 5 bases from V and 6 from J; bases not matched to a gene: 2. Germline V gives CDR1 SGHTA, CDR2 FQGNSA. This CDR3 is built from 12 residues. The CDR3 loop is CASSGGVDTQYF. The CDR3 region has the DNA TGTGCCAGCAGCGGGGGGGTGGATACGCAGTATTTT.

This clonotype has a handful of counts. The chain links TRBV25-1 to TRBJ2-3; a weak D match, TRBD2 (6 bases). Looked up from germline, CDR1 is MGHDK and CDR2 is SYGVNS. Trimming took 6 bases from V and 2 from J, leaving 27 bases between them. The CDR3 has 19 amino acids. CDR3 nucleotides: TGTGCCAGCAGCGGAGGGTTTAGGGCGGACCGCGAAACCACAGATACGCAGTATTTT. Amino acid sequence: CASSGGFRADRETTDTQYF.

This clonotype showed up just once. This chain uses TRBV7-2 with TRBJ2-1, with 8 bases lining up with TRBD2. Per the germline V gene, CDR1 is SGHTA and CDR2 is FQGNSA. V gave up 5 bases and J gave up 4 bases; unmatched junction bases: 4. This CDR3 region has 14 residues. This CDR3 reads CASSAGTRYNEQFF. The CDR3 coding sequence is TGTGCCAGCAGCGCCGGGACTAGGTACAATGAGCAGTTCTTC.